These 17 T cell receptor beta chains share one sample of origin, sequenced in a study of blood T cell repertoires in COVID-19. Sequenced by immunoSEQ multiplex PCR; TCRdb stores in-frame clones only, minus some. In the table there are around 170,000 clones, around 92% of which are singletons. Sequenced: peripheral blood. The receptors were gathered from a man aged 55 to 70 with acute or convalescent COVID-19.

This sequence joins TRBV5-1 and TRBJ2-1; a possible D gene is TRBD2 (6 bases). V lost 4 bases and J lost 5, with 13 bases in between. Germline CDR1 SGHRS, CDR2 YFSETQ. The CDR3 spans 14 residues. The chain's CDR3 is CASSLGLINNEQFF. The DNA for the CDR3 is TGCGCCAGCAGCCTCGGACTAATAAACAATGAGCAGTTCTTC.

This clone was observed a handful of times. This chain joins TRBV9 and TRBJ1-2; D might be TRBD1 (6 bases). CDR3 length: 16 amino acids. Germline lookup yields CDR1 SGDLS and CDR2 YYNGEE. Trimming pared 4 bases from V and 3 bases from J, leaving 19 bases between. CDR3 in amino acids: CASSPLSRGGDYGYTF. DNA for the CDR3: TGTGCCAGCAGCCCACTAAGTAGGGGGGGGGACTATGGCTACACCTTC.

The chain couples TRBV6-1 to TRBJ1-4, with TRBD1 matching over 7 bases. V dropped 4 bases and J dropped 0; count of bases not matched to a gene: 5. In germline, CDR1 is MNHNS, CDR2 SASEGT. This CDR3 is 16 amino acids long. The CDR3 bases are TGTGCCAGCAGTGGGGACAGATTTGCAACTAATGAAAAACTGTTTTTT. Translation gives CASSGDRFATNEKLFF.

The genes are TRBV7-9 and TRBJ2-5, with TRBD1 identical over 8 bases. The V segment lost 1 base and the J segment 5 bases; nucleotides outside the gene matches: 6. The CDR3 totals 15 residues. In germline, CDR1 is SEHNR, CDR2 FQNEAQ (reference sequence). This CDR3 is CASSLGAGGSETQYF. CDR3 in DNA: TGTGCCAGCAGCTTAGGGGCAGGGGGCAGTGAGACCCAGTACTTC.

The chain couples TRBV3-1 (or the pseudogene TRBV3-2) to TRBJ1-2; TRBD1 matches at 10 bases. Trimming at V came to 4 bases and at J to 1 base, leaving 3 bases not matched to a gene. Per germline, CDR1 LGHDT and CDR2 YNNKEL (reference sequence). The CDR3 has 15 residues. In nucleotides, the CDR3 is TGTGCCAGCAGCCGATGGACAGGGGGTAACTATGGCTACACCTTC. The encoded protein is CASSRWTGGNYGYTF.

V is TRBV5-1 and J is TRBJ1-5; 9 nucleotides agree with TRBD1. Germline values: CDR1 SGHRS, CDR2 YFSETQ. V lost 4 bases to trimming and J lost 4 bases; unmatched junction nucleotides: 6. This CDR3 is built from 15 residues. This chain's CDR3 is CASSQDGTGNQPQHF. The CDR3 DNA follows: TGCGCCAGCAGCCAGGACGGGACAGGGAATCAGCCCCAGCATTTT.

This sequence joins TRBV3-1 (or the pseudogene TRBV3-2) and TRBJ2-7; 11 positions match TRBD2. The CDR3 sequence is 15 residues long. The germline V gene encodes CDR1 LGHDT and CDR2 YNNKEL (reference sequence). The junction had 5 bases not matched to a gene; V was cut back by 5 bases and J by 2 bases. The CDR3 DNA is TGTGCCAGCAGCAAAGCTAGCGGGGGGCCCTACGAGCAGTACTTC. Amino acids: CASSKASGGPYEQYF.

This clone showed up just a few times. The gene calls are TRBV5-5 and TRBJ1-1; D not resolved. V lost 3 bases to trimming and J lost 1 base, with 10 bases between them. The germline V gene encodes CDR1 SGHKS and CDR2 YYEKEE (reference sequence). This CDR3 contains 14 residues. CDR3 amino acids: CASSSEPGNTEAFF. Here the CDR3 DNA reads TGTGCCAGCAGCTCTGAGCCGGGGAACACTGAAGCTTTCTTT. The entire variable domain, with the rest obtained from reference TRBV5-5 and TRBJ1-1, is as follows: DAGVTQSPTHLIKTRGQQVTLRCSPISGHKSVSWYQQVLGQGPQFIFQYYEKEERGRGNFPDRFSARQFPNYSSELNVNALLLGDSALYLCASSSEPGNTEAFFGQGTRLTVV.

About this clone: Additional DNA sequences in this sample encode the identical CDR3. This chain joins TRBV6-5 and TRBJ2-3; D gene uncertain. The CDR3 runs 12 residues. CDR1 MNHEY and CDR2 SVGAGI come from the germline V gene. Trimming cost V 4 bases and J 6 bases, with 8 bases left between them. DNA for the CDR3: TGTGCCAGCAGTTTGCGAGGTGATACGCAGTATTTT. Translated: CASSLRGDTQYF.

The chain uses TRBV15 and TRBJ2-7; D is undetermined. This CDR3 has 19 amino acids. V was clipped by 1 base and J by 2 bases, with 24 bases between them. Germline assignment: CDR1 LNHNV and CDR2 YYDKDF (reference sequence). The CDR3 loop is CATSRVKYVGTEEAYEQYF. CDR3 DNA sequence: TGTGCCACCAGCAGAGTTAAGTACGTTGGAACAGAAGAAGCCTACGAGCAGTACTTC.

The chain carries TRBV7-2 and TRBJ1-6, with 7 bases that match TRBD1. Germline values: CDR1 SGHTA, CDR2 FQGNSA. CDR3 length: 14 amino acids. After removal of 3 bases from V and 7 bases from J, the junction contained 3 bases not matched to a gene. The CDR3 DNA reads TGTGCCAGCAGCTTCCGGGACAGAAATTCACCCCTCCACTTT. Residues: CASSFRDRNSPLHF.

This chain links TRBV28 with TRBJ1-4; D gene uncertain. Trimming removed 4 bases from V and 7 bases from J, with 13 bases in between. The CDR3 loop spans 14 amino acids. Germline V gene lookup returns CDR1 MDHEN and CDR2 SYDVKM. CDR3 in amino acids: CASSSNLSREKLFF. Here the CDR3 DNA reads TGTGCCAGCAGTTCCAACCTCAGTCGTGAAAAACTGTTTTTT.

The chain carries TRBV29-1 and TRBJ2-7; tentatively, D is TRBD2 (6 bases). Germline V gene sequence: CDR1 SQVTM, CDR2 ANQGSEA. The V and J ends lost 1 base and 3 bases respectively, with 7 bases between them. This CDR3 contains 12 residues. The CDR3 nucleotides are TGCAGCGTTGAAGGGGACTTCTACGAGCAGTACTTC. It translates to CSVEGDFYEQYF.

The chain joins TRBV5-6 to TRBJ2-1; D is perhaps TRBD1 (8 bases). The length of the CDR3 is 17 residues. The ends were cut back, 3 bases at V and 0 bases at J, with 16 bases in the middle. Germline V CDR1 and CDR2: SGHDT, YYEEEE. The CDR3 loop reads CASSSYRGGSSYNEQFF. The CDR3 DNA is TGTGCCAGCAGCTCATACAGGGGGGGAAGCTCCTACAATGAGCAGTTCTTC.

This rearrangement joins TRBV18 to TRBJ2-3, with a possible D match to TRBD1 (6 bases). This CDR3 has 19 amino acids. Germline CDR1 KGHSH, CDR2 LQKENI. Trimming removed 3 bases from V and 4 bases from J, with 26 bases in between. CDR3: CASSPLGQGRRLGPDTQYF. The CDR3 DNA sequence: TGTGCCAGCTCACCCTTGGGACAAGGTCGAAGGCTCGGCCCAGATACGCAGTATTTT. The entire variable domain, with the rest obtained from reference TRBV18 and TRBJ2-3, is as follows: NAGVMQNPRHLVRRRGQEARLRCSPMKGHSHVYWYRQLPEEGLKFMVYLQKENIIDESGMPKERFSAEFPKEGPSILRIQQVVRGDSAAYFCASSPLGQGRRLGPDTQYFGPGTRLTVL.

This clone was found a few times. This chain uses TRBV16 with TRBJ1-2; D remains unclear. The V and J ends lost 4 bases and 2 bases respectively, with 11 bases between them. CDR1 and CDR2 (germline): KGHSY, FQNENV. The CDR3 contains 14 residues. CDR3 sequence reads: CASSPQSSNYGYTF. DNA for the CDR3: TGTGCCAGCAGCCCCCAGTCTTCAAACTATGGCTACACCTTC. The variable domain in full, with the rest retrieved from reference TRBV16 and TRBJ1-2, is GEEVAQTPKHLVRGEGQKAKLYCAPIKGHSYVFWYQQVLKNEFKFLISFQNENVFDETGMPKERFSAKCLPNSPCSLEIQATKLEDSAVYFCASSPQSSNYGYTFGSGTRLTVV.

The chain employs TRBV7-9 and TRBJ1-1, with D perhaps TRBD1 (5 bases). The length of the CDR3 is 14 residues. Germline assignment: CDR1 SEHNR and CDR2 FQNEAQ (reference sequence). Trimming cost V 8 bases and J 4 bases, with 17 bases left between them. CDR3 protein: CASAREGKSTEAFF. The CDR3 nucleotides read TGTGCCAGCGCTAGGGAGGGGAAGAGCACTGAAGCTTTCTTT.